This section outlines one TCR beta chain sequence together with its context. Other DNA sequences in this specimen translate into the identical CDR3. This specimen belongs to a study of blood T cell repertoires in COVID-19. Study details: T cells, B-cell-depleted T cells, or PBMCs supplied cDNA or gDNA.

Profiling relied on immunoSEQ multiplex PCR, and the TCRdb table lists in-frame clones only, not all of them. The sample gives 300,000 to 350,000 clones, around nine tenths of which show up once; less than 3.5% is in the top ten. The V segment lost 2 bases and the J segment 5 bases; nucleotides outside the gene matches: 4. The CDR3 contains 14 residues. Germline loops: CDR1 LNHDA, CDR2 SQIVND (reference sequence). Sequencing used peripheral blood. The V and J genes are TRBV19 and TRBJ1-1; 8 positions match TRBD1. The source of this sequence is a woman between 18 and 30 years old who had recovered from COVID-19. In nucleotides, the CDR3 is TGTGCCAGTAGTATACAGGGGGCTCGGACTGAAGCTTTCTTT. It codes for CASSIQGARTEAFF.